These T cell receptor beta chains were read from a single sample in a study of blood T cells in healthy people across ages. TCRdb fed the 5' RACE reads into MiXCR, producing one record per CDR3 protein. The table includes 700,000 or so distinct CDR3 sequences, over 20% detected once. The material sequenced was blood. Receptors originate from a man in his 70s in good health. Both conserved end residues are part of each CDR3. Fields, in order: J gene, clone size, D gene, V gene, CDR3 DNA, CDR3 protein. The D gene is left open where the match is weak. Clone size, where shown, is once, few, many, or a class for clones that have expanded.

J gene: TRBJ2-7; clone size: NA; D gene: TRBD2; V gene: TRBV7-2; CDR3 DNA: TGTGCCAGCAGCTTGGCCTGGGGGACTATTCCCTACGAGCAGTACTTC; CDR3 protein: CASSLAWGTIPYEQYF
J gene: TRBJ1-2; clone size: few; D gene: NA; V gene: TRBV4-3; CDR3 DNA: TGCGCCAGCAGCCAAGGTCGGCGGGGAGTCGGCTATGGCTACACCTTC; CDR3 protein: CASSQGRRGVGYGYTF
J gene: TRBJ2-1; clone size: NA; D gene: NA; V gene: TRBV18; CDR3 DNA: TGTGCCAGCTCACCTCTTTTGGACAATGAGCAGTTCTTC; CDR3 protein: CASSPLLDNEQFF
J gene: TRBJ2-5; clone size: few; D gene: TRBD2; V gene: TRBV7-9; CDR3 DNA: TGTGCCAGCAGCTTGATGTCTAGCGGGGCCACGGAGACCCAGTACTTC; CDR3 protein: CASSLMSSGATETQYF
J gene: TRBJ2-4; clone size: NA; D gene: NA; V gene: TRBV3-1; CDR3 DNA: TGTGCCAGCAGCCAAGGGTCAGCCAAAACAAAGTACTTC; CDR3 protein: CASSQGSAKTKYF
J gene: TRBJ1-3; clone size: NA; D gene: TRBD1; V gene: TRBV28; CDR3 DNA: TGTGCCAGCAGTTCGACAGGGTTTGGAAACACCATATATTTT; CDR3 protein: CASSSTGFGNTIYF
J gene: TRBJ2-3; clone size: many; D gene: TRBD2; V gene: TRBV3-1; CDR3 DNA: TGTGCCAGCAGCCGGGAGGGAGATACGCAGTATTTT; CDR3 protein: CASSREGDTQYF
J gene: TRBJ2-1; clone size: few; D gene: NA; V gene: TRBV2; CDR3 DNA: TGTGCCAGCAGTGGCCCTGCGGGCTACAATGAGCAGTTCTTC; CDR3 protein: CASSGPAGYNEQFF
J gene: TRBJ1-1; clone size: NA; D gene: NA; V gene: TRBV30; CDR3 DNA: TGTGCCTGGACACGCCAGGGTCACACTGAAGCTTTCTTT; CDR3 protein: CAWTRQGHTEAFF
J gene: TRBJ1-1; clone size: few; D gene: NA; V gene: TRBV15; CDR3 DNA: TGTGCCACCAGCCAAGGCAGAAAGAACACTGAAGCTTTCTTT; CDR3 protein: CATSQGRKNTEAFF
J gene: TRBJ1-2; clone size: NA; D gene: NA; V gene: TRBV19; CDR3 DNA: TGTGCCAGTAGCTACCTTGACAGGCGAGCCCCAGCTAACTATGGCTACACCTTC; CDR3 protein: CASSYLDRRAPANYGYTF
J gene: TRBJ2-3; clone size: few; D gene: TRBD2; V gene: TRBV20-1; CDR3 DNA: TGCAGTGCTAAGAGGGAGGGGCCCACAGATACGCAGTATTTT; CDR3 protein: CSAKREGPTDTQYF
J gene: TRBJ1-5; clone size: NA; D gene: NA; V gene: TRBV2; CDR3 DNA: TGTGCCAGCATGGAGGGGAGGGAACGGCCCCAGCATTTT; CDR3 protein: CASMEGRERPQHF
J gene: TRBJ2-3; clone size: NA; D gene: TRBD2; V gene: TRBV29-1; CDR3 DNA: TGCAGCGTTGAAGCGGGACTAGCGGGGGGGCCAGATACGCAGTATTTT; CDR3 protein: CSVEAGLAGGPDTQYF
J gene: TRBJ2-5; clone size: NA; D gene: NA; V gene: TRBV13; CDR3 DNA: TGTGCCAGCAGCTTAACAGTGGAACAAGAGACCCAGTACTTC; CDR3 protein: CASSLTVEQETQYF
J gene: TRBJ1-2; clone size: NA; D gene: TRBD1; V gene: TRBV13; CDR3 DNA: TGTGCCAGCAGCTCCCTATCCGGGACAGAGATTAACTATGGCTACACCTTC; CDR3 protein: CASSSLSGTEINYGYTF
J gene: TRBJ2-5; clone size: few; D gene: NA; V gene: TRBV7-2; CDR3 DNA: TGTGCCAGCAGCTTGTCCTGGCGGGCAGAGACCCAGTACTTC; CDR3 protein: CASSLSWRAETQYF
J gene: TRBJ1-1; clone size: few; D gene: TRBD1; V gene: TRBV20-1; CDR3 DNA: TGCAGTGCTAGCCCCCCGGGACAGAGGCTAGCTGAAGCTTTCTTT; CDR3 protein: CSASPPGQRLAEAFF
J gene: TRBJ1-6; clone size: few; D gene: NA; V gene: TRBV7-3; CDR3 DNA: TGTGCCAGCAGCTTAGCGACAGGAGATAATTCACCCCTCCACTTT; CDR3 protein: CASSLATGDNSPLHF
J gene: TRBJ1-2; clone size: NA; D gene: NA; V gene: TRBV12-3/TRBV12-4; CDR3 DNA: TGTGCCAGCAGTTTATCAGGGCATGGCTACACCTTC; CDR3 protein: CASSLSGHGYTF
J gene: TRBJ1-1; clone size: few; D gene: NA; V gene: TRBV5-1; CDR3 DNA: TGCGCCAGCACCCATGGACGGGCCAACACTGAAGCTTTCTTT; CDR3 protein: CASTHGRANTEAFF
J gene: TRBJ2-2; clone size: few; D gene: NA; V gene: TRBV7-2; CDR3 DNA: TGTGCCAGCATCCTTGGGAGGCCCGATGGTGCCGGGGAGCTGTTTTTT; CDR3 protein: CASILGRPDGAGELFF
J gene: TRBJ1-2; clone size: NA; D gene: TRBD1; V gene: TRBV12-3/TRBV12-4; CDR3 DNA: TGTGCCAGCAGCCCACAGGGGGATATTAACTATGGCTACACCTTC; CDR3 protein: CASSPQGDINYGYTF
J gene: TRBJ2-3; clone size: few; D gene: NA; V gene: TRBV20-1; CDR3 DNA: TGCAGTGCACCACACTCGGGAATCGGTACAGATACGCAGTATTTT; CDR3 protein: CSAPHSGIGTDTQYF
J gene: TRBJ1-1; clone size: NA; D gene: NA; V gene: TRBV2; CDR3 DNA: TGTGCCAGCATTCGGATGTCAACCACTGAAGCTTTCTTT; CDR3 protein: CASIRMSTTEAFF
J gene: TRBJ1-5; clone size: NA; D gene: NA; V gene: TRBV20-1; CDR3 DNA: TGCAGTGCTCCCGAAGGGGTTAATCAGCCCCAGCATTTT; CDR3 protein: CSAPEGVNQPQHF
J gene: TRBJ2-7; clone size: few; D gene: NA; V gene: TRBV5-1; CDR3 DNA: TGCGCCAGCCGGGCTGGGACCACCCACGAGCAGTACTTC; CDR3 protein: CASRAGTTHEQYF
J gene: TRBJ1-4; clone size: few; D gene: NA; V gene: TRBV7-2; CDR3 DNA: TGTGCCAGCAGCCAGGGCCCTACTGAAAAACTGTTTTTT; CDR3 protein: CASSQGPTEKLFF
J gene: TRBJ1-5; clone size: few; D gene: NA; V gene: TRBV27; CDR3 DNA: TGTGCCAGCAGAACCACAGGTTTTGGGTCAGCCCAGCATTTT; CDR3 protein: CASRTTGFGSAQHF
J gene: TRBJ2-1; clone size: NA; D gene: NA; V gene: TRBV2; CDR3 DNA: TGTGCCAGCAGCTACACAGGGACCGAGCAGTTCTTC; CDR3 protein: CASSYTGTEQFF
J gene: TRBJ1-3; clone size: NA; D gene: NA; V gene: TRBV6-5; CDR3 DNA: TGTGCCAGCAGTCCCCAGGCGGGAAGAAACACCATATATTTT; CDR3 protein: CASSPQAGRNTIYF
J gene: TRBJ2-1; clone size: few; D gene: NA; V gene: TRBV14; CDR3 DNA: TGTGCCAGCAGCCAATACCAGACTCGTGGGGGCGAGCAGTTCTTC; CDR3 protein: CASSQYQTRGGEQFF
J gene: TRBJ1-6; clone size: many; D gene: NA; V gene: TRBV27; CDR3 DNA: TGTGCCAGCAGTCCCCGGGGGGGTGATTCACCCCTCCACTTT; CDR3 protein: CASSPRGGDSPLHF
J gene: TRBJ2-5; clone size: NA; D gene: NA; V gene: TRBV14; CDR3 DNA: TGTGCCAGCAGCCGGAAACGGTGGAGGGAGGTGGAGACCCAGTACTTC; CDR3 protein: CASSRKRWREVETQYF
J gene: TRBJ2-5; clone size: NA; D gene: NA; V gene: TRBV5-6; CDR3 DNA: TGTGCCAGCAGCTCCGGGACTGTGGAAGGGACCCAGTACTTC; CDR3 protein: CASSSGTVEGTQYF
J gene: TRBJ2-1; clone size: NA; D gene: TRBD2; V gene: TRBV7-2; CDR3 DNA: TGTGCCAGCAGCCCACCCGGACTAGCGGGAGCCAATGAGCAGTTCTTC; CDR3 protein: CASSPPGLAGANEQFF
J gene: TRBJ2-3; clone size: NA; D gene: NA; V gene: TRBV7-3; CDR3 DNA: TGTGCCAGCAGCTTACACGGAACTATAAGCACAGATACGCAGTATTTT; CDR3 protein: CASSLHGTISTDTQYF
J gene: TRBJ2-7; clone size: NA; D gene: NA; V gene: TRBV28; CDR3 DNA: TGTGCCAGCAGGGAAGGGGTTCTAGACGAGCAGTACTTC; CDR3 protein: CASREGVLDEQYF
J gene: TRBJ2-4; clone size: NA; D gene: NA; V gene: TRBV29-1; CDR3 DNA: TGCAGCGTTGAAGAGCGTTCCCTAGCCAAAAACATTCAGTACTTC; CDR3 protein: CSVEERSLAKNIQYF
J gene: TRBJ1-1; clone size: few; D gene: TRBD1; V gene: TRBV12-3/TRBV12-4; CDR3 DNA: TGTGCCAGCAGGAAGACAGGGGAGAACACTGAAGCTTTCTTT; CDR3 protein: CASRKTGENTEAFF
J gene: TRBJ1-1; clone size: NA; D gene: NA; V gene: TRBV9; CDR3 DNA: TGTGCCAGCAGCGTAGCTTCAGAGAACACTGAAGCTTTCTTT; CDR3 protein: CASSVASENTEAFF
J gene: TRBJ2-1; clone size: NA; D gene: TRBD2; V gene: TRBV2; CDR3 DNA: TGTGCCAGCAGTGAGGGTAGCGGGAGGGCCGTTGAGCAGTTCTTC; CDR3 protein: CASSEGSGRAVEQFF
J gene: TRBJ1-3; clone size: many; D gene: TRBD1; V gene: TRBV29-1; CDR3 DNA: TGCAGCGTTCCAGGGGGCGCCGGAAACACCATATATTTT; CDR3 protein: CSVPGGAGNTIYF
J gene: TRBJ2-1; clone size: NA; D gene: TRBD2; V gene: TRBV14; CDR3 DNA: TGTGCCAGCAGCTTTACTAGCGGCCTGTACAATGAGCAGTTCTTC; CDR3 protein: CASSFTSGLYNEQFF
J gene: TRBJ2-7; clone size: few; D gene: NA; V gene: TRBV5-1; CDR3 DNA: TGCGCCAGCCCCCCGGGACCACTCTCCTACGAGCAGTACTTC; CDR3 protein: CASPPGPLSYEQYF
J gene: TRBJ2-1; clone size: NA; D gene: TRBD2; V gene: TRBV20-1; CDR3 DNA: TGCAGTGCTAGTTCCCTAGCGGGAGGGTCCTACAATGAGCAGTTCTTC; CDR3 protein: CSASSLAGGSYNEQFF
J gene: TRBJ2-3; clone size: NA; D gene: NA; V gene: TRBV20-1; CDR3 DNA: TGCAGTGCTAGCGGCGGGTCCGGAACAGATACGCAGTATTTT; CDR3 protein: CSASGGSGTDTQYF
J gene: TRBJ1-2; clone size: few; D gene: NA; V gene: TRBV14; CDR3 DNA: TGTGCCAGCAGCCAAGGGGTAGTCGGTGGCTACACCTTC; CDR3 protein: CASSQGVVGGYTF
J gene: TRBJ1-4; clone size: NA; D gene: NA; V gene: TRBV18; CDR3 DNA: TGTGCCAGCTCATTGACTGGGGCGGATGAAAAACTGTTTTTT; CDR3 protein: CASSLTGADEKLFF
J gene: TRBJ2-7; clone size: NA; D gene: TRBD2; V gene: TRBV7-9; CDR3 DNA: TGTGCCAGCAGCCGCGGGACTAGCGGCTACGAGCAGTACTTC; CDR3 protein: CASSRGTSGYEQYF
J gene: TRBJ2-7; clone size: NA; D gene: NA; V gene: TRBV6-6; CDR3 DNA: TGTGCCACCACCCAAGGAGGTTACGAGCAGTACTTC; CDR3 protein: CATTQGGYEQYF
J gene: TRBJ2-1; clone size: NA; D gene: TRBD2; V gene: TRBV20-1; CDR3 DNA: TGCAGTGCTACGGATTCCGGGGCTAGCGGGTACAATGAGCAGTTCTTC; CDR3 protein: CSATDSGASGYNEQFF
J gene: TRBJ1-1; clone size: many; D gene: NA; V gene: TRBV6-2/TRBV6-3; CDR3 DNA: TGTGCCAGCAGTTATAGGGCTGAAGCTTTCTTT; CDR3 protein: CASSYRAEAFF
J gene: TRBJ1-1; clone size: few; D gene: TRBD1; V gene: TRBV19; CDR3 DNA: TGTGCCAGTAGTTTTACAGGGGTCCCTGAAGCTTTCTTT; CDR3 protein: CASSFTGVPEAFF
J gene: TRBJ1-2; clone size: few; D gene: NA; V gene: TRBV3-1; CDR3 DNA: TGTGCCAGCAGCCAAGTTCGTGGCAGGCACTATGGCTACACCTTC; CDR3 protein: CASSQVRGRHYGYTF
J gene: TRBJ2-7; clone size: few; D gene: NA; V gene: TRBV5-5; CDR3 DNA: TGTGCCGGCCAGTCCGGGGGTGTTGGGCAGTACTTC; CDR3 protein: CAGQSGGVGQYF
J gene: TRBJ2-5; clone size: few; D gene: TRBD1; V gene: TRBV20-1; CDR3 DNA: TGCAGTGCGCTCCGGGACAGCAAAGAGACCCAGTACTTC; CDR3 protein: CSALRDSKETQYF